This T cell receptor (beta chain) appears in the sequencing data of a study of T cells in Graves' hyperthyroidism and ophthalmopathy (dated by TCRdb to between 2019 and 2020). Some background on the complete study: TCR V-J signatures able to tell the groups apart were searched for in a discovery cohort of more than 90 patients, of whom roughly 42 had Graves' ophthalmopathy and roughly 57 had stable Graves' hyperthyroidism. Prospective prediction of ophthalmopathy was tested in an independent validation cohort of 18 hyperthyroidism patients and 17 patients who later progressed to ophthalmopathy. The approximately 95 discovery patients were divided at random into training and test sets in a 7:3 ratio. Thyroid tissue and blood T-cell repertoires from six or seven Graves' hyperthyroidism patients were also compared in the study. After sampling, hyperthyroidism patients received methimazole starting at 30 mg daily, and ophthalmopathy patients received high-dose intravenous methylprednisolone. The paper reports TCR Vbeta CDR3 sequencing of some 140 peripheral blood samples: 40 or so ophthalmopathy, over 70 hyperthyroidism and 17 progressor patients.

The TCR beta CDR3 regions were amplified from the RNA transcripts. The TCR CDR3 was subjected to a first round of RT-PCR using the HTBI primer set and the Qiagen OneStep RT-PCR kit. Libraries were constructed in a second round of multiplex PCR, after which size selection and purification were carried out. Libraries were sequenced paired-end with 100 bp reads on an Illumina HiSeq2000. Processing in the source paper ran as follows. SOAPnuke was used to process the raw data, with reads discarded if the reads contained adapters or uncalled bases, had a mean Phred below 15, or lacked an exact constant-primer or identifier match. COPE v1.2.5 was used to merge the high-quality paired reads, and each unique nucleotide sequence was defined as a clonotype. MiTCR v1.1 was used to align clonotypes to the IMGT TRBV, TRBD and TRBJ reference segments. Only V-J combinations with frequency above 0.0001, covering about 99% of repertoires, were analysed. A TCS score was defined as the ratio of F50 (clonal expansion) to E x V (chaos), with BLOSUM62-based TCRdist applied between CDR3 peptides within each V-J. Welch's t-statistics and random forest reduced around 550 V-J features to 13, which were used in a naive Bayes classifier (R e1071). Thyroid-blood repertoire similarity was quantified with the Morisita-Horn index. The public reads were quality trimmed at Q25 with fastp and then assembled into clones with MiXCR by TCRdb, keeping productive beta chains. Each CDR3 protein appears once, grouped with its most common genes and DNA. In this record, the V and J calls reflect TCRdb's handling and not the investigators' own analysis. In all, the sample holds more than 550,000 distinct CDR3 sequences, and just under 45% of those were seen once. In total, the top ten clones hold under 8.5% of the sample.

A remark on this clonotype: Its antigen remains unidentified. The record has no base qualities; no much larger clone is one base away.

Exclusion was applied to patients with uncontrolled infections, other autoimmune diseases, pregnancy or lactation. Diagnoses were established on the basis of clinical symptoms, serum thyroxine and TRAb, thyroid ultrasound, and orbital computed tomography. Trizol reagent was used to extract total RNA, and RNA quality was then checked on an Agilent 2100 Bioanalyzer. V is reduced by 5 bases and J by 4 bases, leaving a spacing of 15 bases between them. Taken from cysteine to phenylalanine, the CDR3 has 15 residues. Just CDR3 DNA is preserved here, 45 bases in frame from base 1. CDR1 and CDR2, per the germline V gene (reference sequence), are SEHNR and FQNEAQ. Results the study describes overall, beyond this receptor: In validation, the model predicted progression to ophthalmopathy with approximately 71% sensitivity and less than 75% specificity, a median of 6.5 months before onset. No statistical method was used to set the sample size in advance, and investigators knew the group allocation. In cross-validation, a model built on a 13 V-J signature told ophthalmopathy apart from stable hyperthyroidism with less than 90% sensitivity and roughly 81% specificity, and in testing the same model reached 80%/75%. Most expanded thyroid clonotypes (frequency above 0.001) were also detected in blood, suggesting blood repertoires may reflect thyroid immune responses.

The TCR was taken from an adult man with Graves' disease, either hyperthyroidism or ophthalmopathy (not recorded which). The chain joins TRBV7-9 to TRBJ1-3; tentative D gene TRBD1, with 5 bases matching. The sequenced sample consisted of peripheral blood or thyroid tissue (not recorded which). The CDR3 reads CASSIPGTAGNTIYF. Here is the DNA: TGTGCCAGCAGCATTCCCGGGACTGCGGGAAACACCATATATTTT.